This T cell receptor (beta chain) came from a study of OX40 agonist ivuxolimab in advanced cancers. Study details: Intravenous ivuxolimab at 0.01 to 10 mg/kg was given to patients every 2 weeks. Study findings and constraints: Normalized T-cell clonal expansion was also low in a subset of nonresponders.

Note on this clone: The target antigen is unknown.

Profiled with immunoSEQ multiplex PCR; TCRdb holds only in-frame clones, not every one. The sample has tens of thousands of clones; 89% are singletons. Peripheral blood came from all dose cohorts at three timepoints. V gave up 5 bases and J gave up 3 bases; unmatched junction bases: 11. The CDR3 spans 15 residues. The germline V gene encodes CDR1 SGHRS and CDR2 YFSETQ. The TCR was taken from an adult with an advanced solid tumor such as melanoma, head and neck, liver or kidney cancer. This chain connects TRBV5-1 to TRBJ2-7, with 7 nucleotides matching TRBD1. The sequenced sample was CD4+ or CD8+ T cells sorted from blood, obtained in a trial of the OX40 agonist ivuxolimab. The CDR3 sequence: CASSNPSGQSYEQYF. CDR3 coding DNA: TGCGCCAGCAGTAACCCCTCGGGACAGAGCTACGAGCAGTACTTC.